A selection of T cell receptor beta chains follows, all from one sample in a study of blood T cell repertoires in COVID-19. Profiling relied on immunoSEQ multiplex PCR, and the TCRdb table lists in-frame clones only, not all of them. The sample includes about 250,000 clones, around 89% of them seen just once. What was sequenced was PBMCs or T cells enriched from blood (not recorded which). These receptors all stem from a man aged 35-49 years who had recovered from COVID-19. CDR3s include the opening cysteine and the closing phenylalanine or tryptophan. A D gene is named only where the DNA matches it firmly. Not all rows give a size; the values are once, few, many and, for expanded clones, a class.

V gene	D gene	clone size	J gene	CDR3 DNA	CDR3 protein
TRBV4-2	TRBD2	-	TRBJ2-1	TGTGCCAGCAGCCGGGGGACTAGCGGGCAAATCTACAATGAGCAGTTCTTC	CASSRGTSGQIYNEQFF
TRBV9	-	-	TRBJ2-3	TGTGCCAGCAGCGTAGGTGGTAGCGGAAGCACAGATACGCAGTATTTT	CASSVGGSGSTDTQYF
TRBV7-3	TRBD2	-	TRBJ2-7	TGTGCCAGCAGCTCAACTAGCGGGGGGTTAAACGAGCAGTACTTC	CASSSTSGGLNEQYF
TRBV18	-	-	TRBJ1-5	TGTGCCAGCTCACCGGGACAACCTAATCAGCCCCAGCATTTT	CASSPGQPNQPQHF
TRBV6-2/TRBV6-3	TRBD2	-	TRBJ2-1	TGTGCCAGCAGTCAGGGACTAGCGGGGCCCGGGTTCTTC	CASSQGLAGPGFF
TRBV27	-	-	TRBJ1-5	TGTGCCAGCAGTCTTGACAGACGGAGCAATCAGCCCCAGCATTTT	CASSLDRRSNQPQHF
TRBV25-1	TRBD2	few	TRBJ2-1	TGTGCCAGCAGTCGACTAGCGGGGGGGCGGGAGCAGTTCTTC	CASSRLAGGREQFF
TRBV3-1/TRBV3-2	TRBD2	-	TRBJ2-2	TGTGCCAGCAGCCAAATGGGGGAAGCGGGAGGCCGGATCGGGGAGCTGTTTTTT	CASSQMGEAGGRIGELFF
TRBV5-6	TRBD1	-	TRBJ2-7	TGTGCCAGCAGCTCCGGACAGGCGGGGCAGTACTTC	CASSSGQAGQYF
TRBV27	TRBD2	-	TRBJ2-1	TGTGCCAGCAGCCGGGACTACTCCTACAATGAGCAGTTCTTC	CASSRDYSYNEQFF
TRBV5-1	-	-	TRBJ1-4	TGCGCCAGCAGCTTGGCACAGGGCCGGGAAAAACTGTTTTTT	CASSLAQGREKLFF
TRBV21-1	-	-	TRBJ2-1	TGTGCCAGCAGCAAAGCTGTAGACAGGACTTCGAATGAGCAGTTCTTC	CASSKAVDRTSNEQFF
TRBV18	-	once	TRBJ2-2	TGTGCCAGCTCACCGACAGAGAACACCGGGGAGCTGTTTTTT	CASSPTENTGELFF
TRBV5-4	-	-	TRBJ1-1	TGTGCCAGCAGCCCATCATGGACGCGGGGCAGGGATATGAACACTGAAGCTTTCTTT	CASSPSWTRGRDMNTEAFF
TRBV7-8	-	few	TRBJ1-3	TGTGCCAGCAGCACTACCCTAGGAAACACCATATATTTT	CASSTTLGNTIYF
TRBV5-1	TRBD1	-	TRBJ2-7	TGCGCCAGCAGCGTGGGACAGGCCTCCTACGAGCAGTACTTC	CASSVGQASYEQYF
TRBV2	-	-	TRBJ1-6	TGTGCCAGCGGGGGGGGATTACCGAATTCACCCCTCCACTTT	CASGGGLPNSPLHF
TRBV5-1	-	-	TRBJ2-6	TGCGCCAGCAGCTTACACCTGACAGAGGTCTCTGGGGCCAACGTCCTGACTTTC	CASSLHLTEVSGANVLTF
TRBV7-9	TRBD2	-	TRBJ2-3	TGTGCCAGCAGCTTATGGCGGGGGACGCGACGGGATACGCAGTATTTT	CASSLWRGTRRDTQYF
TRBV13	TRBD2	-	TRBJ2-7	TGTGCCAGCAGCACAACCACTAGCGGGGCCTCCTACGAGCAGTACTTC	CASSTTTSGASYEQYF
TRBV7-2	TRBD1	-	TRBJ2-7	TGTGCCAGCAGCCCCAGGACAGGGGACTACGAGCAGTACTTC	CASSPRTGDYEQYF
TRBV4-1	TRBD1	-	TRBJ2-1	TGCGCCAGCAGCCAAGATCTTCACAGGGGCTCCTACAATGAGCAGTTCTTC	CASSQDLHRGSYNEQFF
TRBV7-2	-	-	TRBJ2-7	TGTGCCAGCAGCTTTGGTTTTGACAGCGAGCAGTACTTC	CASSFGFDSEQYF
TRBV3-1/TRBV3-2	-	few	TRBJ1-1	TGTGCCAGCATATCCTCCCAGGGAAGGAACACTGAAGCTTTCTTT	CASISSQGRNTEAFF
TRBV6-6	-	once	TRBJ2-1	TGTGCCAGCATCTTAACAACGAGACTAGGATCCAATGAGCAGTTCTTC	CASILTTRLGSNEQFF
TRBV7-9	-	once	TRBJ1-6	TGTGCCAGCAGCTTAGGAGCTGAGAGAAGAAAATCACCCCTCCACTTT	CASSLGAERRKSPLHF
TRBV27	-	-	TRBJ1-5	TGTGCCAGTATGGCCGCGGTTAGCAATCAGCCCCAGCATTTT	CASMAAVSNQPQHF
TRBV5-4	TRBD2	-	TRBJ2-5	TGTGCCAGCAGCAAATTGACTAGCGGTTTCCAAGAGACCCAGTACTTC	CASSKLTSGFQETQYF
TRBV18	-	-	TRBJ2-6	TGTGCCAGCTCACCAAGAGGACTCAGCAGCTCTGGGGCCAACGTCCTGACTTTC	CASSPRGLSSSGANVLTF
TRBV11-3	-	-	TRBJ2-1	TGTGCCAGCAGCTTCAACACAGAAGAGCAGTTCTTC	CASSFNTEEQFF
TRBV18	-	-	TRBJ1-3	TGTGCCAGCTCACCACAATCGACTTCTGGAAACACCATATATTTT	CASSPQSTSGNTIYF
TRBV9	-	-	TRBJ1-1	TGTGCCAGCAGCGTAGCAGGGCCCGCTGAAGCTTTCTTT	CASSVAGPAEAFF
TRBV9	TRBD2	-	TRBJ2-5	TGTGCCAGCAGCCAAACCACGGGAAGTCTAGGCGGGGGAGAGACCCAGTACTTC	CASSQTTGSLGGGETQYF
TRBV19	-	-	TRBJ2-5	TGTGCCAGTAGTTGGGACTTCCAAGAGACCCAGTACTTC	CASSWDFQETQYF
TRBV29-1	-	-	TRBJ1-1	TGCAGCGTTGCATTACAGGGCTTTCTTTTGGACACTGAAGCTTTCTTT	CSVALQGFLLDTEAFF
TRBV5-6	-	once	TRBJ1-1	TGTGCCAGCAGCTTGGGGGGCAGGGGTCAACCAATGAACACTGAAGCTTTCTTT	CASSLGGRGQPMNTEAFF
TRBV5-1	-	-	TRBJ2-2	TGCGCCAGCAGCTTGGCAATTTCCGGGGCCGGGGAGCTGTTTTTT	CASSLAISGAGELFF
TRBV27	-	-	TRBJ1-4	TGTGCCAGCAGCCCCAGGTTGCGGACAGAGATTGGATTTGCAACTAATGAAAAACTGTTTTTT	CASSPRLRTEIGFATNEKLFF
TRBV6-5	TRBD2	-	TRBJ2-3	TGTGCCAGCAGTTGGGGACTAGCGGGGACCGATACGCAGTATTTT	CASSWGLAGTDTQYF
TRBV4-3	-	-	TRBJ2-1	TGCGCCAGCAGCCAAGATGGGCTAGCTCAAGACAATGAGCAGTTCTTC	CASSQDGLAQDNEQFF
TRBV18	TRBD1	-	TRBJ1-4	TGTGCCAGCTCACCACAGGGGGCAGAAGAAAAACTGTTTTTT	CASSPQGAEEKLFF
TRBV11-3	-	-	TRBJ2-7	TGTGCCAGCAGCCTCCCCTCAGACGAGCAGTACTTC	CASSLPSDEQYF
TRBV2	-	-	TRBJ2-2	TGTGCCAGCAGTGGAGAGGAAGCCGCCTCCGGGGAGCTGTTTTTT	CASSGEEAASGELFF
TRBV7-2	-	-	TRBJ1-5	TGTGCCAGCAGCGCTACCAATGGGCCCGCACCGAATCAGCCCCAGCATTTT	CASSATNGPAPNQPQHF
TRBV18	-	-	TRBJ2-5	TGTGCCAGCTCACCAAACAGGGAGGAGACCCAGTACTTC	CASSPNREETQYF
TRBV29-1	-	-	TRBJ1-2	TGCAGCGTTGAAAAGGAGCAGTGGCTGGGTGGCTACACCTTC	CSVEKEQWLGGYTF
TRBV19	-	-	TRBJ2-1	TGTGCCAGTAGTACCTCAGCGGTGAACAATGAGCAGTTCTTC	CASSTSAVNNEQFF
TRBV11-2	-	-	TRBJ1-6	TGTGCCAGCAGCTTAGCTGCTAGCTCCTATAATTCACCCCTCCACTTT	CASSLAASSYNSPLHF
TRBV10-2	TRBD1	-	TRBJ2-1	TGCGCCAGCAGCATCGACAGGGCCAGCTACAATGAGCAGTTCTTC	CASSIDRASYNEQFF
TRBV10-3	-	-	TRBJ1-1	TGTGCCATCAGTGAGTCGAATCAGGGCGTTACGAACACTGAAGCTTTCTTT	CAISESNQGVTNTEAFF